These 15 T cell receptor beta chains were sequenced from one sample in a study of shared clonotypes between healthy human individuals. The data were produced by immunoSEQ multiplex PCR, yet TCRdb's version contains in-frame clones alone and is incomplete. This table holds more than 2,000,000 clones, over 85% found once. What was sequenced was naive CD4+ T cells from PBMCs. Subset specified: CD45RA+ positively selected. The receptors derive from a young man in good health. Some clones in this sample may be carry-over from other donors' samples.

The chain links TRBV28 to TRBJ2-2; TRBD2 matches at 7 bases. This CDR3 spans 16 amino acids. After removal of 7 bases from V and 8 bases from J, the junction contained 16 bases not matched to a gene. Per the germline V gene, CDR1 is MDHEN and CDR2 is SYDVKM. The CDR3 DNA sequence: TGTGCCAGCACCCCGGCGGCTAGCGGCACCACGGGGGAGCTGTTTTTT. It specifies CASTPAASGTTGELFF.

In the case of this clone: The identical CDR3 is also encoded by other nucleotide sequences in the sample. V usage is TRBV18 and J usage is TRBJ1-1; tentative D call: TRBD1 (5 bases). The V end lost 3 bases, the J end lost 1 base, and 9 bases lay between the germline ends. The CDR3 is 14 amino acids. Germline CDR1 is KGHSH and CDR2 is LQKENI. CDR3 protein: CASSPAGRNTEAFF. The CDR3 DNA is TGTGCCAGCTCACCGGCGGGACGGAACACTGAAGCTTTCTTT.

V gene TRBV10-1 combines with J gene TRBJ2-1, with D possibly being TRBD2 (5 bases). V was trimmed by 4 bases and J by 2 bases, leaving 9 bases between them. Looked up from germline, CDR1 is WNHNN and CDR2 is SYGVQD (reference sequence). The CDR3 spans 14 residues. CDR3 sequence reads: CASSAGSAYNEQFF. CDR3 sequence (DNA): TGCGCCAGCAGTGCGGGTAGCGCCTACAATGAGCAGTTCTTC.

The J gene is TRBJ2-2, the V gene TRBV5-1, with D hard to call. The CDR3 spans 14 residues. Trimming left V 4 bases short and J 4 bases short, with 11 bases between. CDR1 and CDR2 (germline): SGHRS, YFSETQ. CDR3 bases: TGCGCCAGCAGCCCCATTTTAGGCACCGGGGAGCTGTTTTTT. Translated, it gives CASSPILGTGELFF.

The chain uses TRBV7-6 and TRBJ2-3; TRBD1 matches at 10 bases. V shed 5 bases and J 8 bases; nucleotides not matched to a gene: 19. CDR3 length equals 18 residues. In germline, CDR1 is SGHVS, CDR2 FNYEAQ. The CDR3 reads CASSQEIPGQGRWTTQYF. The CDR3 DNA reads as TGTGCCAGCAGCCAGGAGATACCGGGACAGGGGCGGTGGACTACGCAGTATTTT.

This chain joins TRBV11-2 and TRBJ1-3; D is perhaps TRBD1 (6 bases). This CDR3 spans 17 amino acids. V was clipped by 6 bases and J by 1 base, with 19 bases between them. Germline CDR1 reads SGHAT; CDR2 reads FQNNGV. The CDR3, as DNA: TGTGCCAGCAGTTCCAGGAGACAGGTGCTATCTGGAAACACCATATATTTT. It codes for CASSSRRQVLSGNTIYF.

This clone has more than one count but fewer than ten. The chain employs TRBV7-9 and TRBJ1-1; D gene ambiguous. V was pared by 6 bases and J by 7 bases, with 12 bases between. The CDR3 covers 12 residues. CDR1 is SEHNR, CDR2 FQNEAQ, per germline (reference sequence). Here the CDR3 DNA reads TGTGCCAGCAGGCAAAAGGGCAGTGAAGCTTTCTTT. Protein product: CASRQKGSEAFF. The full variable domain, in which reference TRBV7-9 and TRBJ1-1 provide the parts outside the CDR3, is DTGVSQNPRHKITKRGQNVTFRCDPISEHNRLYWYRQTLGQGPEFLTYFQNEAQLEKSRLLSDRFSAERPKGSFSTLEIQRTEQGDSAMYLCASRQKGSEAFFGQGTRLTVV.

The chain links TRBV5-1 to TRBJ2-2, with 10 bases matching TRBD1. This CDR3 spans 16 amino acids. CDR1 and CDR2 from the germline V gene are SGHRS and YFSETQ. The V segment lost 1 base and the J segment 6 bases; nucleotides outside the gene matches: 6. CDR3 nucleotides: TGCGCCAGCAGCTTGACCCGACAGGGGGCATCCGGGGAGCTGTTTTTT. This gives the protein CASSLTRQGASGELFF.

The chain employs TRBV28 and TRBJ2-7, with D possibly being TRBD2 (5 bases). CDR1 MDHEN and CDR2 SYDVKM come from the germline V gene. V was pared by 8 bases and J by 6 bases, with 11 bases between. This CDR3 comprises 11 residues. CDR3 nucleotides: TGTGCCAGCCCTCGGGGTTCCGAGCAGTACTTC. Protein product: CASPRGSEQYF.

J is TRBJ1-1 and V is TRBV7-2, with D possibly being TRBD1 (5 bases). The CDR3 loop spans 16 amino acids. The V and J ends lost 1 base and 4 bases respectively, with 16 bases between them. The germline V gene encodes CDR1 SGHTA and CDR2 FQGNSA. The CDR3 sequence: CASSLVISRVGTEAFF. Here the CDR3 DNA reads TGTGCCAGCAGCTTAGTTATTAGCAGGGTGGGCACTGAAGCTTTCTTT. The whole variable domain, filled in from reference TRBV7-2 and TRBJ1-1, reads GAGVSQSPSNKVTEKGKDVELRCDPISGHTALYWYRQSLGQGLEFLIYFQGNSAPDKSGLPSDRFSAERTGGSVSTLTIQRTQQEDSAVYLCASSLVISRVGTEAFFGQGTRLTVV.

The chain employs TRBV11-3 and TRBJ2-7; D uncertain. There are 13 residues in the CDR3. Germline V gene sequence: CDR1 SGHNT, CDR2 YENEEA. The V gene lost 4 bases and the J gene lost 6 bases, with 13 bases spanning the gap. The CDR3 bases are TGTGCCAGCAGCTGGCAGGAAGCCGGCGAGCAGTACTTC. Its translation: CASSWQEAGEQYF.

DNA for the CDR3: TGTGCCAGTAGCTCAGGCGGTACAGATACGCAGTATTTT. Its protein product is CASSSGGTDTQYF. This rearrangement joins TRBV19 to TRBJ2-3; D remains ambiguous. This CDR3 is 13 amino acids long. CDR1 LNHDA and CDR2 SQIVND come from the germline V gene (reference sequence). V lost 6 bases and J 3 bases, leaving 10 bases between the germline ends.

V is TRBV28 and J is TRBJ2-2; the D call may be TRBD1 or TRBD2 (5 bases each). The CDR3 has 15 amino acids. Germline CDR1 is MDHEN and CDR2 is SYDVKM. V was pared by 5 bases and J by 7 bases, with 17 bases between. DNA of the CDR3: TGTGCCAGCAGTCTACCGGGACCCCTCGGCGGGGAGCTGTTTTTT. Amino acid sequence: CASSLPGPLGGELFF. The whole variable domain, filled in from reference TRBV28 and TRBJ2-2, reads DVKVTQSSRYLVKRTGEKVFLECVQDMDHENMFWYRQDPGLGLRLIYFSYDVKMKEKGDIPEGYSVSREKKERFSLILESASTNQTSMYLCASSLPGPLGGELFFGEGSRLTVL.

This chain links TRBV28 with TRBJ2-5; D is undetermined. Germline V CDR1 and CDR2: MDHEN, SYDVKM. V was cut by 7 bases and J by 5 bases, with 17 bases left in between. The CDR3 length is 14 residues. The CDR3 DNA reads TGTGCCAGCACCTTTTCCGGCCGTGAGGAGACCCAGTACTTC. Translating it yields CASTFSGREETQYF.

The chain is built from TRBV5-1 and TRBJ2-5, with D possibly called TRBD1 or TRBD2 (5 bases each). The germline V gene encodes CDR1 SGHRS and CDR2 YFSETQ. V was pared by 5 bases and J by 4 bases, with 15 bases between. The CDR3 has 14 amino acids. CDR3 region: CASSWGRERETQYF. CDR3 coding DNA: TGCGCCAGCAGTTGGGGCAGGGAGAGAGAGACCCAGTACTTC. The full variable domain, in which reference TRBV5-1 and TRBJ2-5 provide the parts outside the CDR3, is KAGVTQTPRYLIKTRGQQVTLSCSPISGHRSVSWYQQTPGQGLQFLFEYFSETQRNKGNFPGRFSGRQFSNSRSEMNVSTLELGDSALYLCASSWGRERETQYFGPGTRLLVL.